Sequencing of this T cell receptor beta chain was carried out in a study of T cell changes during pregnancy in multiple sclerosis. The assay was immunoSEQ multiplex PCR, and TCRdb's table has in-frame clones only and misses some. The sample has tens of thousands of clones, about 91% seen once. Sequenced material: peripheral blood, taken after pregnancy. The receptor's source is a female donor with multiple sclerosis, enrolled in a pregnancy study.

DNA of the CDR3: TGTGCCAGCAGTGATGTAGCGGGACGCCAAGAGACCCAGTACTTC. Protein sequence: CASSDVAGRQETQYF. This chain uses TRBV2 with TRBJ2-5; 8 bases line up with TRBD2. The CDR3 extends over 15 amino acids. In germline, CDR1 is SNHLY, CDR2 FYNNEI. The V gene end was trimmed by 3 bases and the J gene end by 1 base; junction bases not matched to a gene: 4.